What follows describes a single T cell receptor beta chain. The target antigen is unknown. Selected positively for CCR7 and CD45RO-negative, naive CD8 cells excluded terminally differentiated effector memory CD45RA+ cells. Adult donors, all healthy and HIV-negative, had no recent acute infections or vaccinations. TCRdb's table, derived via immunoSEQ multiplex PCR, lists solely in-frame clones and lacks some. Here the sample spans about 2.2 million clones, around 93% being singletons. CDR3 length: 15 amino acids. The J segment lost 5 bases and the V segment lost 5 bases, leaving 9 bases of the junction unmatched. Looked up from germline, CDR1 is MNHEY and CDR2 is SMNVEV (reference sequence). The sample comes from a study of shared clonotypes between healthy human individuals. General study findings and limits: A generally larger estimated richness was seen in naive subsets than in memory subsets. Naive CD4 clonotypes overlapped across a handful of donors at roughly 4.5%.

This chain joins TRBV27 and TRBJ2-5, with 9 nucleotides matching TRBD1. The receptor's source is a man aged 18 to 30 in good health. Some clones in this sample may be carry-over from other donors' samples. Material for sequencing was naive CD8+ T cells from PBMCs. The CDR3 DNA sequence: TGTGCCAGCAGTAGGTACAGGGGGCAGTGGGAGACCCAGTACTTC. This encodes CASSRYRGQWETQYF.